This T cell receptor (beta chain) was identified in a study of blood T cell repertoires in COVID-19 (dated by TCRdb to the early 2020s). In the study overall: Samples covering the acute and convalescent phases of COVID-19 were provided by collaborators in the United States, Italy and Spain. The prospective study material was composed of cDNA or gDNA derived from T cells, B-cell-depleted T cells, or PBMCs. The repertoires were made available in a free public database intended to serve as a resource for research on the immune response to SARS-CoV-2. HLA class I and class II types, where available, came from metadata supplied by the sample provider rather than from assay-based typing. Sample metadata almost always included a de-identified subject ID, COVID-19 status, age in years and sex. Samples were obtained from the ongoing ImmuneRACE study (first 160 participants) and from roughly 1,300 subjects provided by 6 global collaborators. Deeply sampled blood TCRbeta repertoires from subjects exposed to, actively infected with, or recovered from COVID-19 were included in the dataset. Overall study outcomes, separate from this receptor: The quantity of clinical and demographic metadata differed by source and by participant and was supplied without curation.

Each collaborating institution followed its own protocols to collect whole blood in K2EDTA tubes. For TCRbeta analysis, collaborators shipped samples in one of three forms: frozen whole blood, isolated PBMCs, or DNA extracted from either of those sample types. The cysteine opens and the phenylalanine closes a CDR3 of 13 amino acids. Kept here is only the CDR3 DNA, which spans 39 bases and is read in frame from base 1. V is pared back by 0 bases and J by 7 bases, with 7 bases lying between the germline termini. The CDR1 and CDR2 encoded by the germline V gene (reference sequence) are LGHDT and YNNKEL. The immunoSEQ Assay, a bias-controlled multiplex PCR, was used to amplify TCRbeta CDR3 regions from genomic DNA. The source study handled its data this way. The number of nucleated cells in each sample was estimated by amplification of reference gene primers within the assay. To quantify the absolute abundance of each unique TCRbeta CDR3 rearrangement, sequence reads were collapsed and filtered. Productive Simpson clonality was computed per sample as the square root of Simpson's diversity index over productive rearrangements. TCRdb retrieved this table from immuneACCESS and kept in-frame rearrangements only. Not all clones are present; in checked studies, unresolved V genes account for under half, and no reason is known for the remainder. V and J calls and clone size are copied from that table; D and trimming were computed from the DNA. The sample table shows about 120,000 clones, and 75% to 95% are seen once. The ten largest clones capture roughly 1.9% of the sample.

Notes on this clone: Its antigen remains undetermined. Base qualities were left out, and no much larger clone turns up one base away.

The TCR was taken from a human donor with active COVID-19. The donor label of this sample is uncertain. The chain is made from TRBV3-1 (or the pseudogene TRBV3-2) and TRBJ1-5, with an unclear D gene assignment. The sample comprised peripheral blood. The nucleotides are TGTGCCAGCAGCCAAGAGAGGAGGCAGCCCCAGCATTTT. The translation is CASSQERRQPQHF.